This T cell receptor (beta chain) appears in the sequencing data of a study of blood T cells in healthy people across ages. Germline assignment: CDR1 MDHEN and CDR2 SYDVKM. The CDR3 consists of 13 residues. The V end lost 6 bases, the J end lost 3 bases, and 11 bases lay between the germline ends. Primed by a sample-barcoded 5' primer and a J-beta primer mix, a second PCR proceeded for 7 to 11 cycles. TCRdb itself ran the 5' RACE reads through MiXCR, one entry per CDR3 protein. The data show approximately 800,000 distinct CDR3 sequences, about 55% seen once. The sample was blood. The receptor comes from a man aged 80 or over in good health. V is TRBV28 and J is TRBJ1-2, with D tentatively TRBD1 (5 bases). The CDR3 loop reads CASRFQGDYGYTF. In DNA, the CDR3 is TGTGCCAGCAGATTCCAGGGTGACTATGGCTACACCTTC.